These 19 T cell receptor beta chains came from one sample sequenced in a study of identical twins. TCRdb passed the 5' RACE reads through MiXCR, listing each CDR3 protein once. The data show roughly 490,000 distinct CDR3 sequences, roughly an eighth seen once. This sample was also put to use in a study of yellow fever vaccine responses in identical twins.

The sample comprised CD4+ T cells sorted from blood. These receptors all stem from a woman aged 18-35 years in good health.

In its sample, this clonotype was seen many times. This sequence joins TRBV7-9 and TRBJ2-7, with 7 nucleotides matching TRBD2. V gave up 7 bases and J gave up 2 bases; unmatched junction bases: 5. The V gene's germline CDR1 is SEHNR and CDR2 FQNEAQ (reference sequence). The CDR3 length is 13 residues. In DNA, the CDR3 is TGTGCCAGCAAACCTAGCGGAGCCTACGAGCAGTACTTC. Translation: CASKPSGAYEQYF.

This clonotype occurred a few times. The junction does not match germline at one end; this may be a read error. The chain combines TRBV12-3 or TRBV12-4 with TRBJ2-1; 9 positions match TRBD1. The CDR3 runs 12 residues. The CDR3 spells CASSTKGQGRGF. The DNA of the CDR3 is TGTGCCAGCAGTACAAAGGGACAGGGAAGGGGATTC.

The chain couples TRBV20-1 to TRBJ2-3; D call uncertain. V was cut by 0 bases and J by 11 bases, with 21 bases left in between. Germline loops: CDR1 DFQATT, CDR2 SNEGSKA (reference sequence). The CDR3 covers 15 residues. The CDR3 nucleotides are TGCAGTGCTAGAGATGGCACAAGGCTGAGTGGTGGGCAGTATTTT. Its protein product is CSARDGTRLSGGQYF.

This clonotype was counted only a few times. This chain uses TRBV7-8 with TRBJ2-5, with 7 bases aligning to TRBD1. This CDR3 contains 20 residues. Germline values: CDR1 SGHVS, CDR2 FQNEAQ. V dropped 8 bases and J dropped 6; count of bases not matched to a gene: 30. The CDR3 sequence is CASLGPYLVASTGSVKTQYF. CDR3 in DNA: TGTGCCAGCTTGGGCCCCTACCTTGTGGCTTCGACAGGGTCGGTCAAGACCCAGTACTTC.

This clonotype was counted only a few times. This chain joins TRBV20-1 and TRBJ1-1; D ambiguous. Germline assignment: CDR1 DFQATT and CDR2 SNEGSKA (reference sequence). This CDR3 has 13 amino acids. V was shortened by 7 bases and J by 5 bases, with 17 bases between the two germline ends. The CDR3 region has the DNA TGCAGTGTCTCGGACCGATCGGAGACTGAAGCTTTCTTT. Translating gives CSVSDRSETEAFF.

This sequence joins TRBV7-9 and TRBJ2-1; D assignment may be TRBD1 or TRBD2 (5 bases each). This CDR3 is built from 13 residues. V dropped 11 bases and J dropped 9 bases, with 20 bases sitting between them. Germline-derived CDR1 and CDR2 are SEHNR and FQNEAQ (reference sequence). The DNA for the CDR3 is TGTGCCTCGATTTATGGGTGGGGGAGTGAGCAGTTCTTC. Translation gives CASIYGWGSEQFF.

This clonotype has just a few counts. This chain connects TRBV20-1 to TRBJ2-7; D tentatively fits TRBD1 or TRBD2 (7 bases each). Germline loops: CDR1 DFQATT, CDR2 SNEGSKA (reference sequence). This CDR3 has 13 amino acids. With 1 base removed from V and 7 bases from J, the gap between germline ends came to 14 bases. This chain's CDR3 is CSARAGGAGEQYF. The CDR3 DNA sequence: TGCAGTGCTAGAGCAGGGGGGGCTGGAGAGCAGTACTTC.

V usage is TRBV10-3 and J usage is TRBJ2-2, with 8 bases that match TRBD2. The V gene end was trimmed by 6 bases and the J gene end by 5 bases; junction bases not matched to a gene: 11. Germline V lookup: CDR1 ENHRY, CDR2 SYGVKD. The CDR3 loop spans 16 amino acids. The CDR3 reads CAIRAGVAGWTGELFF. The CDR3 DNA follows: TGTGCCATCAGGGCCGGGGTAGCGGGATGGACCGGGGAGCTGTTTTTT.

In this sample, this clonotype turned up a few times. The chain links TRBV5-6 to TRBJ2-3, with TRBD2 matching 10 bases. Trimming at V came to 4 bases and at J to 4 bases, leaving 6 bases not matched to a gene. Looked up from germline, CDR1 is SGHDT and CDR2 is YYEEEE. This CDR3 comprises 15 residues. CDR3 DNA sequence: TGTGCCAGCAGCCCTAGCGGGAGAATCTCAGATACGCAGTATTTT. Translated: CASSPSGRISDTQYF.

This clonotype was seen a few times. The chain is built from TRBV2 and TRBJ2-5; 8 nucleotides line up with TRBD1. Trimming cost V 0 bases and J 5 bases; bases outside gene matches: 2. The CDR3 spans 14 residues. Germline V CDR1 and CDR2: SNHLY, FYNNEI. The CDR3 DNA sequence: TGTGCCAGCAGTGAAGCGAGACAGGGGGAGACCCAGTACTTC. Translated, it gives CASSEARQGETQYF.

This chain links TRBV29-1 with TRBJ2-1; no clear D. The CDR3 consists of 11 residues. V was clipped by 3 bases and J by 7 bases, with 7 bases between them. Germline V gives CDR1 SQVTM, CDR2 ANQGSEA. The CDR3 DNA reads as TGCAGCGTTGATTCAGCAAATGAGCAGTTCTTC. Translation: CSVDSANEQFF.

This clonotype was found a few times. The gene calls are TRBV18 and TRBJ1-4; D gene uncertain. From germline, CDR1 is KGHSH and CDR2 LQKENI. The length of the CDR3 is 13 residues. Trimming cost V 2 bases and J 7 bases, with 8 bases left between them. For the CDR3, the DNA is TGTGCCAGCTCACCATTCCGTTTTGAAAAACTGTTTTTT. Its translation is CASSPFRFEKLFF.

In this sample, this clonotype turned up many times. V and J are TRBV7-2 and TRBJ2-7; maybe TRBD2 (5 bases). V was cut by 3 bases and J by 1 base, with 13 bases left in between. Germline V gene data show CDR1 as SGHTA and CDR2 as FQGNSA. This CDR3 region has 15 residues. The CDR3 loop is CASSFLGWESYEQYF. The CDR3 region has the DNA TGTGCCAGCAGCTTCCTTGGTTGGGAGTCCTACGAGCAGTACTTC.

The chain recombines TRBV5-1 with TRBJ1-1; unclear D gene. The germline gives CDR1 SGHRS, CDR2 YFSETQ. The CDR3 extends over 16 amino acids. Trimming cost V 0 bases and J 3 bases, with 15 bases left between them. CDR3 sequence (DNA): TGCGCCAGCAGCTTGGAAGTCGGGCAGCTAGACACTGAAGCTTTCTTT. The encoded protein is CASSLEVGQLDTEAFF.

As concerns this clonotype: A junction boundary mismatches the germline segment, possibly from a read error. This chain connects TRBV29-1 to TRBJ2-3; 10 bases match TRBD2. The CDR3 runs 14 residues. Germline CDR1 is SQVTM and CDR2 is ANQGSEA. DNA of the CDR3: TGCAGCGTTCCAACTAGCGGGAACACATATACGCAGTATTTT. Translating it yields CSVPTSGNTYTQYF.

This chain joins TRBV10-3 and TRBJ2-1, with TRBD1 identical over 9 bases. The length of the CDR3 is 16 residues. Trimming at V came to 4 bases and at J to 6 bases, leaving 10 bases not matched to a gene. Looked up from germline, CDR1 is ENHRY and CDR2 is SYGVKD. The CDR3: CAISATGTGMFNEQFF. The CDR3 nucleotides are TGTGCCATCAGTGCCACCGGGACAGGGATGTTCAATGAGCAGTTCTTC.

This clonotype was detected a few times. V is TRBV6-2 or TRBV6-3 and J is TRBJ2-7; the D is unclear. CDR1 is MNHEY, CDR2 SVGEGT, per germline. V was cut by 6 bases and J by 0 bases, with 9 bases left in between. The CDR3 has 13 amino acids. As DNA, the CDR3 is TGTGCCAGCAGCATTGTCGCCTCCTACGAGCAGTACTTC. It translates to CASSIVASYEQYF.

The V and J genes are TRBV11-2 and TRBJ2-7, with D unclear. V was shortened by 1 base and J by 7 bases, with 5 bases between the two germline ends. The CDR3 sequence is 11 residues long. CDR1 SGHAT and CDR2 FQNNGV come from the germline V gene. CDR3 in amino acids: CASSLVWEQYF. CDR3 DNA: TGTGCCAGCAGCTTAGTATGGGAGCAGTACTTC.

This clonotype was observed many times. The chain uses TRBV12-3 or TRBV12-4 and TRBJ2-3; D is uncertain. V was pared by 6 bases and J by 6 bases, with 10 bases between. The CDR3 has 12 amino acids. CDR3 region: CASSQKKDTQYF. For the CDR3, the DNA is TGTGCCAGCAGCCAAAAGAAGGATACGCAGTATTTT.